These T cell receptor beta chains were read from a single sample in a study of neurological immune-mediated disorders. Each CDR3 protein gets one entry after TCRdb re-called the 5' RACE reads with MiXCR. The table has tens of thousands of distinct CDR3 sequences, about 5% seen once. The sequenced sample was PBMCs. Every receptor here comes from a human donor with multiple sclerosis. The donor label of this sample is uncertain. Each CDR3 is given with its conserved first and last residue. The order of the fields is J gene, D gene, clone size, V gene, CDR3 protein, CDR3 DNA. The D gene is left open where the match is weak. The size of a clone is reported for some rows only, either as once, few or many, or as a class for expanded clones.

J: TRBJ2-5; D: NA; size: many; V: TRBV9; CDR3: CASSVGSGQETQYF; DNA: TGTGCCAGCAGCGTAGGAAGCGGACAAGAGACCCAGTACTTC
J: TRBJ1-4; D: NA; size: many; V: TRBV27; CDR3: CASGGYNEKLFF; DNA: TGTGCCAGCGGAGGGTATAATGAAAAACTGTTTTTT
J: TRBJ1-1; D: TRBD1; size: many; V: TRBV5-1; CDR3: CASRGQVPLNTEAFF; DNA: TGCGCCAGCAGAGGACAGGTACCCCTGAACACTGAAGCTTTCTTT
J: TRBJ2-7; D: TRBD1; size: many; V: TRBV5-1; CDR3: CASSSWTGPAYEQYF; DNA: TGCGCCAGCAGCTCTTGGACAGGGCCAGCCTACGAGCAGTACTTC
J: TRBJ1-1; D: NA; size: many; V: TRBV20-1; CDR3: CSAGHLNTEAFF; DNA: TGCAGTGCAGGACACCTAAACACTGAAGCTTTCTTT
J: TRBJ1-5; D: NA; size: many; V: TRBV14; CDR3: CASSRSTNQPQHF; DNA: TGTGCCAGCAGTCGATCAACAAATCAGCCCCAGCATTTT
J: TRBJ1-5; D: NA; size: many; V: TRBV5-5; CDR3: CASPAEGHNQPQHF; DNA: TGTGCCAGCCCCGCCGAGGGCCACAATCAGCCCCAGCATTTT
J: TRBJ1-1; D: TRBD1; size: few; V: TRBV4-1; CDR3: CASSQPPGQGNTEAFF; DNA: TGCGCCAGCAGCCAACCCCCCGGACAGGGCAACACTGAAGCTTTCTTT
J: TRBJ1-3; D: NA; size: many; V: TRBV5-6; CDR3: CASSFYQVSNTIYF; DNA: TGTGCCAGCAGCTTTTATCAGGTGTCGAACACCATATATTTT
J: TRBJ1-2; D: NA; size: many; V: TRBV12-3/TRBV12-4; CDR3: CASSFTEGYTF; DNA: TGTGCCAGCAGTTTCACTGAAGGCTACACCTTC
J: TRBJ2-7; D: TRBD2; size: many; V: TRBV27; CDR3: CASSSPAGGLYEQYF; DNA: TGTGCCAGCAGTTCCCCCGCGGGGGGGTTGTACGAGCAGTACTTC
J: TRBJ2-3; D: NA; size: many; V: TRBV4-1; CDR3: CASSLRGDTQYF; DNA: TGCGCCAGCAGCCTCCGGGGGGATACGCAGTATTTT
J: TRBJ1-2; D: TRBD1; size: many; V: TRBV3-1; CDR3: CASSPGGINYGYTF; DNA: TGTGCCAGCAGCCCAGGGGGGATAAACTATGGCTACACCTTC
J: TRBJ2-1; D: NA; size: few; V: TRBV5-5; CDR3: CASSLVLEQFF; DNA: TGTGCCAGCAGCTTAGTCCTTGAGCAGTTCTTC
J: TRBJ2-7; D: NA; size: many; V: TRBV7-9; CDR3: CASSFPRAAEQYF; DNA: TGTGCCAGCAGCTTCCCCAGGGCGGCGGAGCAGTACTTC
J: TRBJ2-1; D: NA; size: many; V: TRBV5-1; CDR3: CASSLTNNEQFF; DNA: TGCGCCAGCAGCTTAACAAACAATGAGCAGTTCTTC
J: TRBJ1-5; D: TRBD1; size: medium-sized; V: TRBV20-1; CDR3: CSARGQLGQPQHF; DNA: TGCAGTGCGAGGGGGCAGCTCGGCCAGCCCCAGCATTTT
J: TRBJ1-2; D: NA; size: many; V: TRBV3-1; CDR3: CASSQEWGGYTF; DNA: TGTGCCAGCAGCCAAGAATGGGGAGGCTACACCTTC
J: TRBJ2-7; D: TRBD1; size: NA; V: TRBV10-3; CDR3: CAIKGWRQGATSSYEQYF; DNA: TGTGCCATCAAGGGCTGGAGACAGGGGGCGACCTCCAGTTACGAGCAGTACTTC
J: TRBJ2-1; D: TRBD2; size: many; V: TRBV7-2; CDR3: CASSLSGGNVNEQFF; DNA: TGTGCCAGCAGCTTATCCGGGGGGAACGTAAATGAGCAGTTCTTC
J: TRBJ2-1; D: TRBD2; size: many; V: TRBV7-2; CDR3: CASSFDRGVYNEQFF; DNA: TGTGCCAGCAGCTTTGACCGGGGGGTGTACAATGAGCAGTTCTTC
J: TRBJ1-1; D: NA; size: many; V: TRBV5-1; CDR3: CASGGEGNTEAFF; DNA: TGCGCCAGCGGTGGCGAGGGGAACACTGAAGCTTTCTTT
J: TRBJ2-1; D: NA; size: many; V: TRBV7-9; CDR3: CASSLGGAVSYNEQFF; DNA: TGTGCCAGCAGCTTAGGGGGGGCAGTATCCTACAATGAGCAGTTCTTC
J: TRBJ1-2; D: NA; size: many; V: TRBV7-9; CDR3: CASSLESNYGYTF; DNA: TGTGCCAGCAGCTTAGAATCCAACTATGGCTACACCTTC
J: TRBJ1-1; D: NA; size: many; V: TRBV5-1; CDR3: CASSLAGPNTEAFF; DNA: TGCGCCAGCAGCTTGGCTGGGCCGAACACTGAAGCTTTCTTT
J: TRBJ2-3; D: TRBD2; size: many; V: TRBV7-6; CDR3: CASSPKVAGGPPTDTQYF; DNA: TGTGCCAGCAGCCCAAAAGTAGCGGGGGGGCCTCCCACAGATACGCAGTATTTT
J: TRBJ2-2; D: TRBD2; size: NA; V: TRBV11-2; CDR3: CASADPGRAGVFDGELFF; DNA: TGTGCCAGCGCGGACCCAGGTCGTGCGGGGGTTTTTGACGGGGAGCTGTTTTTT
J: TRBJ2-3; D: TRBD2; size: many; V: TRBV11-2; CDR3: CASSLAGGSTDTQYF; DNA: TGTGCCAGCAGCTTAGCGGGGGGAAGCACAGATACGCAGTATTTT
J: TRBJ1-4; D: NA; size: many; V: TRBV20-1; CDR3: CSAGGFGVDEKLFF; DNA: TGCAGTGCGGGGGGGTTTGGAGTTGATGAAAAACTGTTTTTT
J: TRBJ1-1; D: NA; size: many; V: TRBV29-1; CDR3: CSVERGGGTEAFF; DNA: TGCAGCGTTGAACGAGGGGGAGGCACTGAAGCTTTCTTT
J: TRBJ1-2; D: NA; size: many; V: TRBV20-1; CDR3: CSASRGTYGYTF; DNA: TGCAGTGCTAGTAGAGGGACGTATGGCTACACCTTC
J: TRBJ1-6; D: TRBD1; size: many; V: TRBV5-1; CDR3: CASTGTGNFDNSPLHF; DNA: TGCGCCAGCACCGGGACAGGAAACTTCGATAATTCACCCCTCCACTTT
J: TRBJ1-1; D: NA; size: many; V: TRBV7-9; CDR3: CASSLGQFTEAFF; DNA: TGTGCCAGCAGCTTAGGACAGTTCACTGAAGCTTTCTTT
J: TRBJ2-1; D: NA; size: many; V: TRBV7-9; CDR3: CASSQGVGDEQFF; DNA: TGTGCCAGCAGCCAAGGTGTGGGGGATGAGCAGTTCTTC
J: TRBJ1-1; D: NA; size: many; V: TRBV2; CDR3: CASSGSSPTEAFF; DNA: TGTGCCAGCAGTGGTTCTAGCCCCACTGAAGCTTTCTTT
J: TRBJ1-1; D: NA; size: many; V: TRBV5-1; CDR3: CASKGDIPNTEAFF; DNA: TGCGCCAGCAAGGGAGACATTCCGAACACTGAAGCTTTCTTT
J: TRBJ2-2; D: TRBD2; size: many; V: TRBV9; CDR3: CASSASGTNTGELFF; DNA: TGTGCCAGCAGCGCTAGCGGGACGAACACCGGGGAGCTGTTTTTT
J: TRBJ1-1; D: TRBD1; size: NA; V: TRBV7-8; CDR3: CASSLMTGGVNTEAFF; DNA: TGTGCCAGCAGCTTAATGACAGGGGGCGTGAACACTGAAGCTTTCTTT
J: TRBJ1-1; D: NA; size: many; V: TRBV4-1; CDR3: CASSQDRSLNTEAFF; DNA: TGCGCCAGCAGCCAAGATCGATCGCTGAACACTGAAGCTTTCTTT
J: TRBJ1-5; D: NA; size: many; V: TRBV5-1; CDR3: CASSRDGFDSNQPQHF; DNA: TGCGCCAGCAGCCGGGACGGATTTGATAGCAATCAGCCCCAGCATTTT
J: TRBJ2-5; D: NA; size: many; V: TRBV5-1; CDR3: CASSLGGQETQYF; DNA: TGCGCCAGCAGCTTGGGAGGGCAAGAGACCCAGTACTTC
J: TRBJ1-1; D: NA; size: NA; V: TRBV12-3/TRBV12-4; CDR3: CASSFGGQGKAFF; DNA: TGTGCCAGCAGTTTTGGGGGCCAAGGGAAAGCTTTCTTT
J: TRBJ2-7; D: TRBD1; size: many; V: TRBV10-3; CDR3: CATTGGIIGAYEQYF; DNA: TGTGCCACCACAGGGGGCATTATAGGGGCCTACGAGCAGTACTTC
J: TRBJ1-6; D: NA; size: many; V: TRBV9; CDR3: CASSPDGTNSPLHF; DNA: TGTGCCAGCAGCCCGGACGGGACAAATTCACCCCTCCACTTT
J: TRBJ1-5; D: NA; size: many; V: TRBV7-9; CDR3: CASSFHRKNGLSNQPQHF; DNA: TGTGCCAGCAGCTTCCACAGGAAAAACGGTCTTAGCAATCAGCCCCAGCATTTT
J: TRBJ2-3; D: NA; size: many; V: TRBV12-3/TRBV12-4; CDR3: CASSLRGGITDTQYF; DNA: TGTGCCAGCAGTTTGAGAGGGGGGATCACAGATACGCAGTATTTT
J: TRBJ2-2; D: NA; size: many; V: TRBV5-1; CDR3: CASKRGAGTGELFF; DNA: TGCGCCAGCAAGCGTGGCGCCGGCACCGGGGAGCTGTTTTTT
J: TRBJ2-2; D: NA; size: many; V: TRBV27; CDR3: CASSLVGGELFF; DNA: TGTGCCAGCAGTTTAGTAGGCGGGGAGCTGTTTTTT
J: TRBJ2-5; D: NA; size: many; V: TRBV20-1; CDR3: CSARDRGAGETQYF; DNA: TGCAGTGCTAGAGATCGGGGGGCTGGTGAGACCCAGTACTTC
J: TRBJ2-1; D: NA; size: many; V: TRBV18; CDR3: CASSPPGSYNEQFF; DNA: TGTGCCAGCTCACCACCTGGATCCTACAATGAGCAGTTCTTC
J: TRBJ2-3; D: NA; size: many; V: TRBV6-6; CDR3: CASTRQDRDTQYF; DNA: TGTGCCAGCACTCGACAGGATAGGGATACGCAGTATTTT
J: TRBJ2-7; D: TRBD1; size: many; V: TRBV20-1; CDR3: CSARGDSPEQYF; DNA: TGCAGTGCTAGAGGGGACAGCCCTGAGCAGTACTTC
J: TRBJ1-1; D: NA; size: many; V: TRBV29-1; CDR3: CSVATYEAFF; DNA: TGCAGCGTGGCAACCTATGAAGCTTTCTTT
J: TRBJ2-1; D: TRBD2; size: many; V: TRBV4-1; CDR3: CASSSQAGGEQFF; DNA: TGCGCCAGCAGCTCCCAGGCGGGAGGTGAGCAGTTCTTC
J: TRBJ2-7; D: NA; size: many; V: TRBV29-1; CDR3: CSVGNDGFSYEQYF; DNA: TGCAGCGTTGGTAATGACGGTTTCTCCTACGAGCAGTACTTC